A single sample gave rise to the 15 T cell receptor beta chains below, sequenced in a study of CD8+CD57+ T cells in acquired aplastic anemia. TCR beta VDJ and CDR3 profiling used genomic DNA as template. TCRdb reanalysed the reads using MiXCR and keeps one entry per CDR3 protein. The sample shows hundreds of thousands of distinct CDR3 sequences, about 70% of them seen only once. Source material: sorted CD4+, CD8+, or CD8+CD57+ T cells (not recorded which) from PBMCs. These receptors all stem from a human donor in good health, serving as a control.

The chain has TRBV29-1 and TRBJ2-1; D gene ambiguous. V was clipped by 3 bases and J by 4 bases, with 16 bases between them. Germline V CDR1 and CDR2: SQVTM, ANQGSEA. The CDR3 runs to 15 residues. CDR3 nucleotide sequence: TGCAGCGTTGACTCCAGCCCTGGACGGTACAATGAGCAGTTCTTC. This codes for CSVDSSPGRYNEQFF.

The chain links TRBV5-1 to TRBJ1-6, with D possibly being TRBD1 (6 bases). The germline CDR1 and CDR2 sequences are SGHRS and YFSETQ. This CDR3 spans 14 amino acids. V shed 1 base and J shed 11 bases, with 13 bases lying between them. The CDR3 coding sequence is TGCGCCAGCAGCTTGTCCCCCGACAGGACACCCCTCCACTTT. It is translated as CASSLSPDRTPLHF.

The CDR3: CASSYGTDNQWPQYF. Written as DNA, the CDR3 is TGTGCCAGCAGTTACGGGACAGATAATCAGTGGCCCCAGTACTTC. This chain uses TRBV6-2 or TRBV6-3 with TRBJ2-5, with TRBD1 matching over 7 bases. With 2 bases clipped from V and 9 bases from J, the junction kept 12 bases outside the gene matches. The germline gives CDR1 MNHEY, CDR2 SVGEGT. The CDR3 is 15 amino acids.

Ten or more counts support this clonotype. J is TRBJ2-5 and V is TRBV19, with D perhaps matching TRBD1 or TRBD2 (6 bases each). Germline V gene sequence: CDR1 LNHDA, CDR2 SQIVND (reference sequence). The CDR3 consists of 13 residues. The ends were cut back, 3 bases at V and 4 bases at J, with 9 bases in the middle. CDR3 sequence (DNA): TGTGCCAGTAGTATCGGGGGCAGAGAGACCCAGTACTTC. It encodes CASSIGGRETQYF.

The genes are TRBV20-1 and TRBJ2-7; 8 bases align to TRBD1. This CDR3 has 15 amino acids. Germline CDR1 and CDR2: DFQATT and SNEGSKA (reference sequence). With 2 bases clipped from V and 7 bases from J, the junction kept 13 bases outside the gene matches. The chain's CDR3 is CSARPGGFPRREQYF. For the CDR3, the DNA is TGCAGTGCTAGACCAGGGGGCTTTCCACGAAGGGAGCAGTACTTC.

To note about this clonotype: This may arise from a read error, as a much more abundant clone is one base away. The chain combines TRBV7-9 with TRBJ2-5, with D perhaps being TRBD1 or TRBD2 (6 bases each). The germline V gene has CDR1 SEHNR and CDR2 FQNEAQ (reference sequence). This CDR3 is 15 amino acids long. As DNA, the CDR3 is TGTGCCAGCAGCTTCGGGGGCCGGGGTATAGAGGCCCAGTACTTC. Protein: CASSFGGRGIEAQYF.

About this clonotype: One end of the junction varies from germline; a read error may be responsible. This rearrangement joins TRBV5-1 to TRBJ2-7; D is perhaps TRBD1 (6 bases). Germline CDR1 is SGHRS and CDR2 is YFSETQ. This CDR3 spans 14 amino acids. CDR3 in amino acids: CASSSLDRQYEQYF. As DNA, the CDR3 is TGTGCCAGCAGCTCCCTCGACAGGCAGTACGAGCAGTACTTC.

The chain joins TRBV2 to TRBJ2-1, with D unresolved. The V and J ends lost 5 bases and 8 bases respectively, with 16 bases between them. The CDR3 loop spans 14 amino acids. Germline-derived CDR1 and CDR2 are SNHLY and FYNNEI. In DNA form, the CDR3 reads TGTGCCAGCAGTCCCCTCGACGGGCGCGATGAGCAGTTCTTC. Protein sequence: CASSPLDGRDEQFF.

V usage is TRBV20-1 and J usage is TRBJ2-7; maybe TRBD2 (5 bases). CDR1 is DFQATT and CDR2 is SNEGSKA in the germline V gene (reference sequence). V was shortened by 3 bases and J by 2 bases, with 14 bases between the two germline ends. The CDR3 contains 14 residues. CDR3 coding DNA: TGCAGTGCTAGTCCGGGGAAACTGGCCTACGAGCAGTACTTC. This codes for CSASPGKLAYEQYF.

This clonotype was detected many times. The rearrangement joins TRBV11-1 to TRBJ1-5, with no clear D. The CDR3 runs 13 residues. With 6 bases removed from V and 0 bases from J, the gap between germline ends came to 6 bases. Germline V lookup: CDR1 SGHAT, CDR2 FQDESV (reference sequence). DNA for the CDR3: TGTGCCAGCAGTCCTTATAGCAATCAGCCCCAGCATTTT. This translates into CASSPYSNQPQHF.

The table lists this clonotype with many counts. CDR3 bases: TGTGCCAGTAGCCCTCTGTCAGGGGGCTATCAGCCCCAGCATTTT. Protein product: CASSPLSGGYQPQHF. The V and J genes are TRBV19 and TRBJ1-5; 8 positions match TRBD1. This CDR3 contains 15 residues. CDR1 and CDR2 from the germline V gene are LNHDA and SQIVND (reference sequence). V lost 6 bases, J lost 5 bases, and 9 bases stayed unmatched.

In this sample, this clonotype turned up many times. The chain uses TRBV18 and TRBJ2-7, with no clear D. Per germline, CDR1 KGHSH and CDR2 LQKENI. V was trimmed by 3 bases and J by 7 bases, leaving 13 bases between them. The CDR3 is made up of 13 amino acids. The CDR3 DNA follows: TGTGCCAGCTCACCTGGCTACGGCCTAGAGCAGTACTTC. This translates into CASSPGYGLEQYF.

This clonotype was seen many times. The CDR3 loop is CSASRDARGTGELFF. Here the CDR3 DNA reads TGCAGTGCTAGTCGAGATGCGCGGGGCACCGGGGAGCTGTTTTTT. V usage is TRBV20-1 and J usage is TRBJ2-2, with D possibly TRBD2 on 6 matching bases. CDR3 length equals 15 residues. CDR1 DFQATT and CDR2 SNEGSKA come from the germline V gene (reference sequence). V was pared by 3 bases and J by 4 bases, with 15 bases between.

This clonotype was counted at least ten times. The chain employs TRBV10-3 and TRBJ1-3; TRBD1 matches 9 bases. Losses at the gene ends were 6 bases for V and 4 bases for J; bases not matched to a gene: 4. The CDR3 sequence is 14 residues long. Per germline, CDR1 ENHRY and CDR2 SYGVKD. CDR3 amino acids: CAIREGQGGNTIYF. CDR3 nucleotide sequence: TGTGCCATCAGGGAGGGACAGGGAGGAAACACCATATATTTT.

Notes on this clonotype: The CDR3 end shows no conserved phenylalanine or tryptophan, and so a read error is likely. The limits of the CDR3 on the DNA are not certain, so only TCRdb's listed CDR3 is given. This chain connects TRBV7-2 to TRBJ1-2. Ends included, the CDR3 has 13 residues. Germline CDR1 SGHTA, CDR2 FQGNSA. This CDR3 reads CASSLGGLYGDNS.